These 29 T cell receptor beta chains share one sample of origin, sequenced in a study of T cell changes during pregnancy in multiple sclerosis. Profiled with immunoSEQ multiplex PCR; TCRdb holds only in-frame clones, not every one. This table has around 57,000 clones, less than 95% appearing once. The input for sequencing was peripheral blood, taken in the third trimester of pregnancy. The receptors here all came from a female donor in good health, enrolled as a control in a pregnancy study.

This clone was recorded a few times. The chain employs TRBV7-2 and TRBJ2-2; 9 bases are a match to TRBD1. CDR1 is SGHTA and CDR2 is FQGNSA in the germline V gene. This CDR3 spans 15 amino acids. V gave up 5 bases and J gave up 6 bases; unmatched junction bases: 7. The CDR3 DNA is TGTGCCAGCAGCCCGGACAGGGGCGGTGCCGGGGAGCTGTTTTTT. Translating it yields CASSPDRGGAGELFF.

J is TRBJ2-1 and V is TRBV9, with 8 bases fitting TRBD2. CDR3 length: 15 residues. Germline V gives CDR1 SGDLS, CDR2 YYNGEE. The junction had 6 bases not matched to a gene; V was cut back by 1 base and J by 6 bases. The CDR3 DNA sequence: TGTGCCAGCAGCGTAACTAGCGGCCCTCGCAATGAGCAGTTCTTC. It codes for CASSVTSGPRNEQFF.

This chain connects TRBV6-1 to TRBJ2-1, with 9 bases aligning to TRBD2. Per germline, CDR1 MNHNS and CDR2 SASEGT. The CDR3 is made up of 14 amino acids. V trimming: 6 bases; J trimming: 7 bases; junction bases outside the gene matches: 7. For the CDR3, the DNA is TGTGCCAGCAGAAGCGGGAGGTCGGGGAATGAGCAGTTCTTC. It codes for CASRSGRSGNEQFF.

This chain links TRBV2 with TRBJ2-7, with 8 bases aligning to TRBD1. This CDR3 contains 12 residues. Trimming cost V 4 bases and J 12 bases; bases outside gene matches: 8. Germline assignment: CDR1 SNHLY and CDR2 FYNNEI. The CDR3 nucleotides are TGTGCCAGCAGTGGGACCGGGACAGGCATGTACTTC. Amino acids: CASSGTGTGMYF.

The gene calls are TRBV27 and TRBJ2-5, with 11 positions matching TRBD2. The CDR3 is made up of 22 amino acids. With 6 bases clipped from V and 3 bases from J, the junction kept 27 bases outside the gene matches. Germline-derived CDR1 and CDR2 are MNHEY and SMNVEV (reference sequence). Here the CDR3 DNA reads TGTGCCAGCAGCAAGGGTGGGGCGTTTCTTTCTAGCGGGAGGAGGGTGAAAGAGACCCAGTACTTC. It specifies CASSKGGAFLSSGRRVKETQYF.

This clone was seen a single time. CDR3 nucleotide sequence: TGTGCCACCAGCAGAGTATCCAAGAGTCAGCCCCAGCATTTT. This encodes CATSRVSKSQPQHF. The genes are TRBV15 and TRBJ1-5; no definite D call. Per germline, CDR1 LNHNV and CDR2 YYDKDF (reference sequence). V lost 1 base and J lost 6, with 10 bases in between. The CDR3 consists of 14 residues.

J is TRBJ2-1 and V is TRBV9; 9 nucleotides match TRBD2. The CDR3 contains 15 residues. V lost 3 bases and J lost 7; bases outside the gene matches: 8. CDR1 SGDLS and CDR2 YYNGEE come from the germline V gene. Here the CDR3 reads CASSEGSGGGNEQFF. The CDR3 bases are TGTGCCAGCAGCGAAGGTAGCGGGGGAGGGAATGAGCAGTTCTTC.

V usage is TRBV29-1 and J usage is TRBJ2-7, with D perhaps matching TRBD1 (5 bases). Germline V gene lookup returns CDR1 SQVTM and CDR2 ANQGSEA. This CDR3 is 13 amino acids long. V lost 5 bases and J 6 bases, leaving 17 bases between the germline ends. As DNA, the CDR3 is TGCAGCGTTAATTACAGGCCCTCCGGCGAGCAGTACTTC. As protein: CSVNYRPSGEQYF.

The chain combines TRBV13 with TRBJ2-3; possibly TRBD1 for D (6 bases). Trimming took off 3 bases at V and 0 bases at J, with 10 bases between the two ends. Germline lookup yields CDR1 PRHDT and CDR2 FYEKMQ (reference sequence). The CDR3 sequence is 15 residues long. The CDR3 sequence is CASSLARGSTDTQYF. CDR3 in DNA: TGTGCCAGCAGCTTGGCGAGGGGGAGCACAGATACGCAGTATTTT. Variable domain in full (rest from reference TRBV13 and TRBJ2-3): AAGVIQSPRHLIKEKRETATLKCYPIPRHDTVYWYQQGPGQDPQFLISFYEKMQSDKGSIPDRFSAQQFSDYHSELNMSSLELGDSALYFCASSLARGSTDTQYFGPGTRLTVL.

This chain connects TRBV5-1 to TRBJ2-7, with D possibly being TRBD2 (6 bases). Germline V gene data show CDR1 as SGHRS and CDR2 as YFSETQ. V lost 1 base, J lost 3 bases, and 11 bases lay in between. This CDR3 region has 14 residues. The CDR3 region is CASSLRQGLYEQYF. CDR3 nucleotide sequence: TGCGCCAGCAGCTTGAGGCAGGGACTCTACGAGCAGTACTTC.

This chain uses TRBV10-2 with TRBJ2-3; 8 bases agree with TRBD2. The trim removed 8 bases at V and 0 bases at J, leaving 4 bases unmatched. The CDR3 has 14 amino acids. Germline V gene data show CDR1 as WSHSY and CDR2 as SAAADI. CDR3 region: CASGRGASTDTQYF. The CDR3 DNA reads as TGCGCCAGCGGGCGGGGGGCTAGCACAGATACGCAGTATTTT.

For this clone: The junction and the germline gene differ at one end; a read error may be behind it. The V gene is TRBV15, the J gene TRBJ2-3; D gene ambiguous. CDR3 length: 14 amino acids. CDR1 and CDR2 (germline): LNHNV, YYDKDF (reference sequence). CDR3 amino acids: CATSRGGSRDTQYF. The DNA of the CDR3 is TGTGCCACCAGCAGAGGTGGTAGCAGAGATACGCAGTATTTT.

The CDR3, as DNA: TGCAGCGTTGAAGAGGCCGGGACTAGCCGTGGGGAGCAGTACTTC. This sequence encodes CSVEEAGTSRGEQYF. The chain has TRBV29-1 and TRBJ2-7, with 9 bases matching TRBD2. J lost 7 bases, V lost 0 bases, and 10 bases had no gene match. This CDR3 is built from 15 residues. The germline V gene encodes CDR1 SQVTM and CDR2 ANQGSEA.

V is TRBV6-1 and J is TRBJ1-1; D not certain. The CDR3 contains 14 residues. Germline V lookup: CDR1 MNHNS, CDR2 SASEGT. V was shortened by 1 base and J by 3 bases, with 9 bases between the two germline ends. CDR3 in amino acids: CASSEETVDTEAFF. CDR3 DNA sequence: TGTGCCAGCAGTGAAGAAACAGTGGACACTGAAGCTTTCTTT.

The chain couples TRBV9 to TRBJ2-7, with D maybe TRBD2 (6 bases). Germline-derived CDR1 and CDR2 are SGDLS and YYNGEE. The CDR3 covers 15 residues. Trimming shortened V by 3 bases and J by 0 bases, and 13 bases separated the two germline ends. The CDR3 DNA reads TGTGCCAGCAGCGCCGGGACTGCCAGCTCCTACGAGCAGTACTTC. Amino acids: CASSAGTASSYEQYF. Filled out from reference TRBV9 and TRBJ2-7, the complete variable domain reads DSGVTQTPKHLITATGQRVTLRCSPRSGDLSVYWYQQSLDQGLQFLIQYYNGEERAKGNILERFSAQQFPDLHSELNLSSLELGDSALYFCASSAGTASSYEQYFGPGTRLTVT.

The chain employs TRBV28 and TRBJ1-5, with no clear D. V lost 3 bases, J lost 1 base, and 10 bases lay in between. The germline V gene has CDR1 MDHEN and CDR2 SYDVKM. The CDR3 sequence is 15 residues long. The CDR3 DNA is TGTGCCAGCAGTTTTGCGGGGTTGAGCAATCAGCCCCAGCATTTT. It codes for CASSFAGLSNQPQHF.

The chain carries TRBV6-5 and TRBJ1-5; tentative D call: TRBD1 (6 bases). The CDR3 spans 14 residues. Germline assignment: CDR1 MNHEY and CDR2 SVGAGI. V was cut by 7 bases and J by 0 bases, with 10 bases left in between. The CDR3 DNA is TGTGCCAGCAAGGGGGGGGGTAGCAATCAGCCCCAGCATTTT. Encoded protein: CASKGGGSNQPQHF.

The J gene is TRBJ1-4, the V gene TRBV18; D is ambiguous. Trimming pared 3 bases from V and 2 bases from J, leaving 10 bases between. The CDR3 has 15 residues. Germline CDR1 is KGHSH and CDR2 is LQKENI. In DNA form, the CDR3 reads TGTGCCAGCTCACCGTCTCTTGTTACTAATGAAAAACTGTTTTTT. It encodes CASSPSLVTNEKLFF. Using reference TRBV18 and TRBJ1-4 for the parts outside the CDR3, the full variable domain is NAGVMQNPRHLVRRRGQEARLRCSPMKGHSHVYWYRQLPEEGLKFMVYLQKENIIDESGMPKERFSAEFPKEGPSILRIQQVVRGDSAAYFCASSPSLVTNEKLFFGSGTQLSVL.

J is TRBJ2-7 and V is TRBV15, with TRBD1 as a possible D gene (5 bases). The germline V gene has CDR1 LNHNV and CDR2 YYDKDF (reference sequence). CDR3 length: 15 residues. With 0 bases removed from V and 1 base from J, the gap between germline ends came to 10 bases. This CDR3 reads CATSRDRVPSYEQYF. In nucleotides, the CDR3 is TGTGCCACCAGCAGAGACAGGGTCCCTTCCTACGAGCAGTACTTC.

The V gene is TRBV10-3, the J gene TRBJ1-2; D gene ambiguous. This CDR3 has 14 residues. The germline V gene encodes CDR1 ENHRY and CDR2 SYGVKD. Trimming shortened V by 0 bases and J by 4 bases, and 9 bases separated the two germline ends. The CDR3 DNA reads TGTGCCATCAGTGAGTCGGGAGGGATCTATGGCTACACCTTC. This sequence encodes CAISESGGIYGYTF.

This sequence joins TRBV30 and TRBJ1-2; no definite D call. The CDR3 contains 13 residues. The germline V gene encodes CDR1 GTSNPN and CDR2 SVGIG (reference sequence). V lost 2 bases and J 2 bases, leaving 9 bases between the germline ends. The CDR3 DNA reads TGTGCCTGGAGTCAAGAGGTGAACTATGGCTACACCTTC. Protein product: CAWSQEVNYGYTF.

This chain connects TRBV6-4 to TRBJ2-2; 11 bases are a match to TRBD2. Trimming at V came to 6 bases and at J to 4 bases, leaving 7 bases not matched to a gene. Per the germline V gene, CDR1 is MRHNA and CDR2 is SNTAGT. The CDR3 runs 16 residues. The CDR3 sequence: CASRNIAGGSTGELFF. As DNA, the CDR3 is TGTGCCAGCAGGAATATAGCGGGAGGGAGCACCGGGGAGCTGTTTTTT.

Here the CDR3 DNA reads TGTGCCAGCAGGACCGGGGGGGCGGGCACCGGGGAGCTGTTTTTT. This encodes CASRTGGAGTGELFF. This chain joins TRBV2 and TRBJ2-2; 8 bases match TRBD2. After removal of 6 bases from V and 4 bases from J, the junction contained 7 bases not matched to a gene. The CDR3 is 15 residues long. CDR1 is SNHLY and CDR2 is FYNNEI in the germline V gene.

The V and J genes are TRBV28 and TRBJ2-1; 8 bases agree with TRBD1. The germline V gene encodes CDR1 MDHEN and CDR2 SYDVKM. The CDR3 contains 16 residues. V dropped 3 bases and J dropped 6; count of bases not matched to a gene: 10. The CDR3 sequence: CASSFDDRGALNEQFF. The CDR3 DNA is TGTGCCAGCAGTTTCGATGACAGGGGCGCCCTCAATGAGCAGTTCTTC.

This chain uses TRBV5-1 with TRBJ2-2; TRBD2 is a possible D gene (5 bases). Germline CDR1 is SGHRS and CDR2 is YFSETQ. The CDR3 has 15 residues. V was clipped by 4 bases and J by 0 bases, with 10 bases between them. As DNA, the CDR3 is TGCGCCAGCAGCCCGGGGATGTCGAACACCGGGGAGCTGTTTTTT. Translating it yields CASSPGMSNTGELFF.

The chain combines TRBV14 with TRBJ1-1; maybe TRBD1 (6 bases). The CDR3 loop spans 13 amino acids. Germline CDR1 reads SGHDN; CDR2 reads FVKESK. Trimming pared 5 bases from V and 1 base from J, leaving 8 bases between. The CDR3 coding sequence is TGTGCCAGCAGCGTACAGGGGAACACTGAAGCTTTCTTT. Translated: CASSVQGNTEAFF.

The CDR3 DNA is TGTGCCAGCAGTTCCCCGGGACAGGGGGCGAGTGGCTACACCTTC. Amino acids: CASSSPGQGASGYTF. V usage is TRBV6-5 and J usage is TRBJ1-2; 12 bases line up with TRBD1. The CDR3 totals 15 residues. V was pared by 4 bases and J by 7 bases, with 7 bases of the junction left unmatched. From germline, CDR1 is MNHEY and CDR2 SVGAGI.

This chain uses TRBV7-2 with TRBJ2-7, with 12 bases fitting TRBD2. The CDR3 consists of 18 residues. The germline V gene has CDR1 SGHTA and CDR2 FQGNSA. J gave up 6 bases and V 1 base, and 13 bases lay outside the gene matches. The CDR3 bases are TGTGCCAGCAGCTTAGGGTCCTCTAGCGGGAGGGCCGGCCGCGAGCAGTACTTC. It is translated as CASSLGSSSGRAGREQYF.

The chain couples TRBV28 to TRBJ2-1, with TRBD2 matching 9 bases. The CDR3 covers 15 residues. Trimming took 2 bases from V and 2 from J; bases not matched to a gene: 1. Germline V gene data show CDR1 as MDHEN and CDR2 as SYDVKM. CDR3 region: CASSLAGGPYNEQFF. The CDR3 coding sequence is TGTGCCAGCAGTTTAGCGGGGGGGCCCTACAATGAGCAGTTCTTC.